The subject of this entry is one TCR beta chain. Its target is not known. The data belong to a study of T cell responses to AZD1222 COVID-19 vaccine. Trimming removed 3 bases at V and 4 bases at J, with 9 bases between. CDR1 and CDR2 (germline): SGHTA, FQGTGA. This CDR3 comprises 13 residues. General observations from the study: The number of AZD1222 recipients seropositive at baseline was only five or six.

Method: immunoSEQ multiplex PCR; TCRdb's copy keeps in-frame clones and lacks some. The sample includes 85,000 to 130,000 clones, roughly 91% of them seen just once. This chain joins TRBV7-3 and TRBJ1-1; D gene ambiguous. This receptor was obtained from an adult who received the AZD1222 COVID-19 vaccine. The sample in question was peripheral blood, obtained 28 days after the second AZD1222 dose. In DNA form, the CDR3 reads TGTGCCAGCAGCTTGGCACAGAGCACTGAAGCTTTCTTT. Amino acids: CASSLAQSTEAFF.